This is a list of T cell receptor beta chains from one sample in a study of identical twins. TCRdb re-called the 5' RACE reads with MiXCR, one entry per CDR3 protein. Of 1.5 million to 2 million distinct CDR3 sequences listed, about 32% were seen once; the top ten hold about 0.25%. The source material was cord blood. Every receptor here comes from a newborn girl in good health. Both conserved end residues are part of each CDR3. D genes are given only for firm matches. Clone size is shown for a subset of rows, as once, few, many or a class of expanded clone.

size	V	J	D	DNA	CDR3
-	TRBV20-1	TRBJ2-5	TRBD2	TGCAGTGCTAGGACTAGCGGGTTCCGAGAGACCCAGTACTTC	CSARTSGFRETQYF
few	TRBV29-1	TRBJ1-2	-	TGCAGCGTTGTGCCTGGAAGGTCTTATGGCTACACCTTC	CSVVPGRSYGYTF
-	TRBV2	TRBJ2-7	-	TGTGCCACCGGACAGCTCCTACTGGGCGAGCAGTACTTC	CATGQLLLGEQYF
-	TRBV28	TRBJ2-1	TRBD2	TGTGCCAGCAGGCCGGGACTAGCGCCTAAGTTCTTC	CASRPGLAPKFF
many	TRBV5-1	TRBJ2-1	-	TGCGCCAGCAGCGATCGGGACCATTACAATGAGCAGTTCTTC	CASSDRDHYNEQFF
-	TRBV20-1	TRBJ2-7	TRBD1	TGCAGTGCTAGGCCACCCCGACAGGGTCGGTCCTACGAGCAGTACTTC	CSARPPRQGRSYEQYF
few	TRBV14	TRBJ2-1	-	TGTGCCAGCAGCCAGAATAGCGGCCCCTACAATGAGCAGTTCTTC	CASSQNSGPYNEQFF
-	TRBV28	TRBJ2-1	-	TGTGCCAGCAGTTTAACGGGAGAGGGGAATGAGCAGTTCTTC	CASSLTGEGNEQFF
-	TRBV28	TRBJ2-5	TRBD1	TGTGCCAGCAGTTTAGGGGGACAGAGGCAAGAGACCCAGTACTTC	CASSLGGQRQETQYF
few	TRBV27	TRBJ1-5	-	TGTGCCAGCAGTTTATATCCCCTGATGGGCACAGGTCAGCCCCAGCATTTT	CASSLYPLMGTGQPQHF
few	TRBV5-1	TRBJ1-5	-	TGCGCCAGCAGTCGACAGCCCCTGGTCGGTATGAATCAGCCCCAGCATTTT	CASSRQPLVGMNQPQHF
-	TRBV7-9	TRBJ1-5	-	TGTGCCAGCAGCTTATCCGGCCAGCCCCGGCATTTT	CASSLSGQPRHF
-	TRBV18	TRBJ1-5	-	TGTGCCAGCTCACCAATAGGCTATCAGCCCCAGCATTTT	CASSPIGYQPQHF
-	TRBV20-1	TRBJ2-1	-	TGCAGTGCTAGAGATAATGGGCCCAATGAGCAGTTCTTC	CSARDNGPNEQFF
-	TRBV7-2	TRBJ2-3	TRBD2	TGTGCCAGCAGCACGATCGGGACTAGGGGCACAGATACGCACTATTTT	CASSTIGTRGTDTHYF
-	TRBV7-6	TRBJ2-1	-	TGTGCCAGCAGCTTGGCTACAGGGGAGGCCTACAATGAGCAGTTCTTC	CASSLATGEAYNEQFF